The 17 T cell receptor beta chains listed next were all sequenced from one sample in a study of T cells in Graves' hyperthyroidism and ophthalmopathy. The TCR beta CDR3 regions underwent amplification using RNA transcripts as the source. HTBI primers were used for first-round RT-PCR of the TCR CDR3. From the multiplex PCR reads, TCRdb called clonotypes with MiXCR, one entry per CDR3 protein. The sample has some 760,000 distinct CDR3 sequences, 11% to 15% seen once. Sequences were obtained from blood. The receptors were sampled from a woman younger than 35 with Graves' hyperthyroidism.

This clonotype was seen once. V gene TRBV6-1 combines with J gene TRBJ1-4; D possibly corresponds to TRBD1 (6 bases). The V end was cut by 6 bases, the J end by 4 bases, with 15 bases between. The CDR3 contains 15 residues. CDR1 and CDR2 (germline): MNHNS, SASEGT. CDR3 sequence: CASSPDRTFNEKLFF. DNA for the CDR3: TGTGCCAGCAGCCCTGACAGGACTTTTAATGAAAAACTGTTTTTT.

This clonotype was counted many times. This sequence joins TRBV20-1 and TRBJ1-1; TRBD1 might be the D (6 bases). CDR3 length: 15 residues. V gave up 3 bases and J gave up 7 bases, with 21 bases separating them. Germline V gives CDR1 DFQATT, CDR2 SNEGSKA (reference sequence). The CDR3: CSARARTAGGGEAFF. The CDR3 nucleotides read TGCAGTGCTAGGGCAAGGACAGCTGGAGGGGGTGAAGCTTTCTTT.

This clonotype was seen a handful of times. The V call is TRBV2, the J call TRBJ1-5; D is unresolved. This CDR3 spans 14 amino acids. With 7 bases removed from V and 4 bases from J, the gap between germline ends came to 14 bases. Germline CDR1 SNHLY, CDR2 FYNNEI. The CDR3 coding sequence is TGTGCCAGCAAGCTGAGAGCGAATAATCAGCCCCAGCATTTT. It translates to CASKLRANNQPQHF.

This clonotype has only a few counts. The CDR3 region is CAIGGVPLDTQYF. CDR3 sequence (DNA): TGTGCCATAGGAGGGGTCCCGTTGGATACGCAGTATTTT. This chain uses TRBV6-1 with TRBJ2-3, with a weak D call TRBD2 (6 bases). In germline, CDR1 is MNHNS, CDR2 SASEGT. Trimming pared 10 bases from V and 6 bases from J, leaving 17 bases between. The length of the CDR3 is 13 residues.

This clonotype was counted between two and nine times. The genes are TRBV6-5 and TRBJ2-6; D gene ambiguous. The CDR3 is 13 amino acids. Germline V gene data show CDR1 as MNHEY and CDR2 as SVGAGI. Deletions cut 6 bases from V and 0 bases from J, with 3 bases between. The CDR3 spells CASRNSGANVLTF. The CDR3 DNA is TGTGCCAGCAGAAACTCTGGGGCCAACGTCCTGACTTTC.

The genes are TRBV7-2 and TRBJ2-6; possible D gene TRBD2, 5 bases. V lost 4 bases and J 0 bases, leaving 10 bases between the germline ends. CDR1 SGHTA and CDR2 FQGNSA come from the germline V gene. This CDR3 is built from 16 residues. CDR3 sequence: CASSSPGVSGANVLTF. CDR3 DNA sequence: TGTGCCAGCAGCTCCCCCGGGGTCTCTGGGGCCAACGTCCTGACTTTC. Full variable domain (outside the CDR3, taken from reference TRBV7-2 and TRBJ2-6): GAGVSQSPSNKVTEKGKDVELRCDPISGHTALYWYRQSLGQGLEFLIYFQGNSAPDKSGLPSDRFSAERTGGSVSTLTIQRTQQEDSAVYLCASSSPGVSGANVLTFGAGSRLTVL.

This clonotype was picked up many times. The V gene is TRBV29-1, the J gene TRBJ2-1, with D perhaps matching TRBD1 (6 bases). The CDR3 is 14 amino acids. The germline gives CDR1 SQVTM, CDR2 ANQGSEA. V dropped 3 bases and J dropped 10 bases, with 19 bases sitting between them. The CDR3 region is CSVDGNTGLQEQFF. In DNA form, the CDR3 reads TGCAGCGTTGATGGAAACACAGGGCTCCAAGAGCAGTTCTTC.

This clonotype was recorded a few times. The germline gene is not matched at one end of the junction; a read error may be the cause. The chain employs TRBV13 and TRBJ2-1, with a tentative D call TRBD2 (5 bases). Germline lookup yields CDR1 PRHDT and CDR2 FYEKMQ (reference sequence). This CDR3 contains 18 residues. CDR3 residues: CASSLVGSEGESYNEQLF. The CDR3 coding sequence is TGTGCCAGCAGCTTAGTGGGATCAGAGGGAGAATCCTACAATGAGCAGCTCTTC. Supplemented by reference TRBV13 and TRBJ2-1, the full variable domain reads AAGVIQSPRHLIKEKRETATLKCYPIPRHDTVYWYQQGPGQDPQFLISFYEKMQSDKGSIPDRFSAQQFSDYHSELNMSSLELGDSALYFCASSLVGSEGESYNEQLFGPGTRLTVL.

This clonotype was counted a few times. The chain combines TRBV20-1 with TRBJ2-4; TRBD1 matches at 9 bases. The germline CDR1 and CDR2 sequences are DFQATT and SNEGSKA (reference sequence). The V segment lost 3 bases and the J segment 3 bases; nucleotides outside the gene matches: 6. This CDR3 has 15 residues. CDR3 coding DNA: TGCAGTGCTAGGGGGACAGGGAAGGGCAAAAACATTCAGTACTTC. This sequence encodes CSARGTGKGKNIQYF.

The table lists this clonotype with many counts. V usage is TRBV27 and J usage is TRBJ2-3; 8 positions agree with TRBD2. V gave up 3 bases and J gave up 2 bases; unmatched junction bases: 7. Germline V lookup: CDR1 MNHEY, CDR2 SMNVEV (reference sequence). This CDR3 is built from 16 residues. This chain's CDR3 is CASSLGTSPDTDTQYF. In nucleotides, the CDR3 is TGTGCCAGCAGTTTGGGGACTAGTCCTGACACAGATACGCAGTATTTT.

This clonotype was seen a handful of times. CDR3 DNA sequence: TGTGCCTCCGCATGGGCAGTAACCTACAATGAGCAGTTCTTC. Its protein product is CASAWAVTYNEQFF. V is TRBV28 and J is TRBJ2-1; D remains unclear. CDR3 size: 14 residues. Per germline, CDR1 MDHEN and CDR2 SYDVKM. V lost 11 bases and J 2 bases, leaving 16 bases between the germline ends.

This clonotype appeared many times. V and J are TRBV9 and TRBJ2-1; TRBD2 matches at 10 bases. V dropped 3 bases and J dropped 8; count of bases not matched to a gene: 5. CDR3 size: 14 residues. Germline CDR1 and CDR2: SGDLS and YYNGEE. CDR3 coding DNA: TGTGCCAGCAGCGCTAGCGGGAGTGTAGATGAGCAGTTCTTC. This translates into CASSASGSVDEQFF.

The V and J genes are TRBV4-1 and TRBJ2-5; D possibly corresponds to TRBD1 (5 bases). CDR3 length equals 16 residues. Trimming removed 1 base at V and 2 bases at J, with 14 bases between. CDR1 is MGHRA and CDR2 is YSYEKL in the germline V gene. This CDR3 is CASSQAFAGRQETQYF. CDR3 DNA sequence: TGCGCCAGCAGCCAAGCATTCGCAGGGCGACAAGAGACCCAGTACTTC.

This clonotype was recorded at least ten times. The CDR3 coding sequence is TGCAGTGCTGCCCGGACTAGGTTTGTAAATGAGCAGTTCTTC. This sequence encodes CSAARTRFVNEQFF. This sequence joins TRBV20-1 and TRBJ2-1, with TRBD2 identical over 7 bases. J lost 7 bases, V lost 5 bases, and 11 bases had no gene match. This CDR3 contains 14 residues. The germline V gene encodes CDR1 DFQATT and CDR2 SNEGSKA (reference sequence).

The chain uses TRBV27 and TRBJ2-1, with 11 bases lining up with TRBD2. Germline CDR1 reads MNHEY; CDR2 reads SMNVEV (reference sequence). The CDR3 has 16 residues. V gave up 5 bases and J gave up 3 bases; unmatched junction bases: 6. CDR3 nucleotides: TGTGCCAGCAGTATGGAGACTAGCGGGAACTACAATGAGCAGTTCTTC. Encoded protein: CASSMETSGNYNEQFF.

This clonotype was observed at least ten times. The DNA of the CDR3 is TGCAGTGCTAGGGAGCGGGACTTACTCACAGATACGCAGTATTTT. Its protein product is CSARERDLLTDTQYF. The J gene is TRBJ2-3, the V gene TRBV20-1; 7 bases line up with TRBD2. The J segment lost 2 bases and the V segment lost 3 bases, leaving 8 bases of the junction unmatched. Germline V CDR1 and CDR2: DFQATT, SNEGSKA (reference sequence). CDR3 size: 15 residues.

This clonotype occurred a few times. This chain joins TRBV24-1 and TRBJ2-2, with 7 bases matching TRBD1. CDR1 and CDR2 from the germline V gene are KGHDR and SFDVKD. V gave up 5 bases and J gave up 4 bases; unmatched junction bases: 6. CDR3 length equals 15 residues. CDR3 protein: CATSGTRTGTGELFF. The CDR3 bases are TGTGCCACCAGTGGAACCCGGACAGGCACCGGGGAGCTGTTTTTT.